Listed below are T cell receptor beta chains from one sample, sequenced in a study of T cells after yellow fever vaccination. TCRdb passed the 5' RACE reads through MiXCR, listing each CDR3 protein once. The sample includes roughly 170,000 distinct CDR3 sequences, 7% to 10% of them seen just once. The starting material was CD8+ T cells sorted from PBMCs, obtained 45 days after the yellow fever booster vaccination. The source is a man younger than 30 who received the YFV17D yellow fever vaccine. The CDR3 runs from the conserved cysteine through the conserved F or W. The D gene is left open where the match is weak. Not every row has a clone size; where given, it reads once, few, many or a size class.

j_gene | d_gene | v_gene | abundance | CDR3nt | CDR3aa
TRBJ1-2 | TRBD1 | TRBV2 | - | TGTGCCAGCCAGACAGGGGGTAACTATGGCTACACCTTC | CASQTGGNYGYTF
TRBJ2-2 | - | TRBV28 | few | TGTGCCAGCAGTTTTCTTCGGGAGCTGTTTTTT | CASSFLRELFF
TRBJ2-7 | TRBD1 | TRBV12-3/TRBV12-4 | few | TGTGCCAGCAGTGCCGGGACAGGGGTATGGGAGCAGTACTTC | CASSAGTGVWEQYF
TRBJ2-1 | - | TRBV19 | - | TGTGCCAGTAGTATAATGGGGGCACACTACAATGAGCAGTTCTTC | CASSIMGAHYNEQFF
TRBJ2-1 | - | TRBV5-1 | few | TGCGCCAGCAGCTTGTCGACCAGGGCGTCAAGCCCCTACAATGAGCAGTTCTTC | CASSLSTRASSPYNEQFF
TRBJ1-3 | - | TRBV2 | - | TGTGCCAGCAGTGGGGGGGCTAATCGGGACATCTCTGGAAACACCATATATTTT | CASSGGANRDISGNTIYF
TRBJ1-2 | - | TRBV7-9 | - | TGTGCCAGCAGCCCAGGGATTTATGGCTACACCTTC | CASSPGIYGYTF
TRBJ2-5 | TRBD2 | TRBV7-2 | many | TGTGCCAGCAGCTTAGGACTAGCGGGAGAAGAGACCCAGTACTTC | CASSLGLAGEETQYF
TRBJ1-1 | - | TRBV7-9 | - | TGTGCCAGCAGCTGGGTTGGGAAGAACACTGAAGCTTTCTTT | CASSWVGKNTEAFF
TRBJ1-3 | - | TRBV7-2 | once | TGTGCCAGCAGCCCATGGTCTGGAAACACCATATATTTT | CASSPWSGNTIYF
TRBJ1-1 | - | TRBV6-1 | - | TGTGCCAGCAGGGGCCGCGGGCTGAACACTGAAGCTTTCTTT | CASRGRGLNTEAFF
TRBJ2-3 | - | TRBV7-2 | many | TGTGCCAGCAGTCCAGCGGGAGATACGCAGTATTTT | CASSPAGDTQYF
TRBJ2-1 | - | TRBV6-2/TRBV6-3 | few | TGTGCCAGCAGGCTAACCTCTACTAGCAGGGCGCCCCATGAGCAGTTCTTC | CASRLTSTSRAPHEQFF
TRBJ2-3 | TRBD1 | TRBV7-3 | few | TGTGCCAGCAGCTCCCTTGGGGGACAGGGCACAGATACGCAGTATTTT | CASSSLGGQGTDTQYF
TRBJ2-2 | - | TRBV11-2 | few | TGTGCCAGCAGACTCGGGGAGCTGTTTTTT | CASRLGELFF
TRBJ1-1 | - | TRBV7-3 | few | TGTGCCAGCAGCGTCCAGACAGTCATGAACACTGAAGCTTTCTTT | CASSVQTVMNTEAFF
TRBJ1-4 | - | TRBV14 | - | TGTGCCAGCGCTGAGTGGGACGAAAAACTGTTTTTT | CASAEWDEKLFF
TRBJ2-1 | - | TRBV7-6 | many | TGTGCCAGCAGCTTAACAGGGAGGATCAATGAGCAGTTCTTC | CASSLTGRINEQFF